This TCR beta chain originates from a study of T-cell reconstitution after alpha-beta-depleted transplantation in children. Study findings and constraints: Day-60 TCRbeta diversity that was high in some patients was derived from surviving recipient T cells and thymic progenitors. Several hundred expanded graft clones reportedly gave rise to the alpha-beta T cells present about two months after transplant.

This clonotype was seen repeatedly, ten times or more. Its target is unknown. TCRbeta library preparation incorporated unique molecular identifiers. TCRdb itself ran the PCR reads through MiXCR, one entry per CDR3 protein. This table holds roughly 150,000 distinct CDR3 sequences, 11% found once. V was pared by 3 bases and J by 4 bases, with 11 bases between. CDR3 length equals 14 residues. CDR1 and CDR2 (germline): SGHDT, YYEEEE. This TCR came from a boy aged 2 to 9 with acute myeloid leukemia, due to receive a stem cell transplant. The rearrangement links TRBV5-6 to TRBJ1-5; maybe TRBD1 (5 bases). The starting material was PBMCs, obtained before TCRalphabeta/CD19-depleted stem cell transplant. This CDR3 is CASSSRGMNQPQHF. The CDR3 nucleotides are TGTGCCAGCAGCTCCCGGGGGATGAATCAGCCCCAGCATTTT. Variable domain in full (rest from reference TRBV5-6 and TRBJ1-5): DAGVTQSPTHLIKTRGQQVTLRCSPKSGHDTVSWYQQALGQGPQFIFQYYEEEERQRGNFPDRFSGHQFPNYSSELNVNALLLGDSALYLCASSSRGMNQPQHFGDGTRLSIL.